The 18 T cell receptor beta chains given below trace back to one sample, sequenced in a study of cytomegalovirus exposure and HLA in healthy donors. The table came from immunoSEQ multiplex PCR; TCRdb's copy has only in-frame clones and leaves some out. This table holds roughly 330,000 clones, around 87% found once. Sequenced sample: PBMCs. Receptor source: a young woman in good health and CMV-seropositive.

This chain uses TRBV5-1 with TRBJ2-7; unclear D gene. V was clipped by 5 bases and J by 5 bases, with 17 bases between them. This CDR3 is built from 14 residues. Looked up from germline, CDR1 is SGHRS and CDR2 is YFSETQ. The CDR3 region has the DNA TGCGCCAGCAGAGAATTGCTAGAAGGAGACGAGCAGTACTTC. Amino acids: CASRELLEGDEQYF.

CDR3: CASSYGGVGGETQYF. The CDR3 bases are TGTGCCAGCAGTTACGGGGGAGTTGGAGGGGAGACCCAGTACTTC. The rearrangement links TRBV6-5 to TRBJ2-5; D is perhaps TRBD2 (6 bases). CDR1 and CDR2 (germline): MNHEY, SVGAGI. Trimming removed 2 bases from V and 5 bases from J, with 15 bases in between. The CDR3 consists of 15 residues.

This chain connects TRBV27 to TRBJ1-1, with 8 bases aligning to TRBD1. The CDR3 sequence is 12 residues long. Trimming at V came to 5 bases and at J to 11 bases, leaving 7 bases not matched to a gene. The V gene's germline CDR1 is MNHEY and CDR2 SMNVEV (reference sequence). The CDR3: CASSIPGGEAFF. In DNA, the CDR3 is TGTGCCAGCAGTATTCCAGGGGGCGAGGCTTTCTTT.

This chain joins TRBV4-2 and TRBJ2-7, with D perhaps matching TRBD2 (6 bases). The V gene lost 1 base and the J gene lost 1 base, with 11 bases spanning the gap. Germline assignment: CDR1 LGHNA and CDR2 YNFKEQ. The CDR3 has 15 residues. The CDR3 region is CASSQAPGLSYEQYF. DNA for the CDR3: TGTGCCAGCAGCCAAGCCCCGGGACTGTCCTACGAGCAGTACTTC.

This sequence joins TRBV19 and TRBJ2-2; D possibly corresponds to TRBD1 (5 bases). Germline values: CDR1 LNHDA, CDR2 SQIVND (reference sequence). The germline V and J ends were trimmed by 7 bases and 6 bases, with 18 bases remaining between them. The CDR3 length is 15 residues. CDR3 in DNA: TGTGCCAGTACCTCCTCCACCAGGGAACCCGGGGAGCTGTTTTTT. Its protein product is CASTSSTREPGELFF.

The V and J genes are TRBV7-2 and TRBJ2-5; D ambiguous. Trimming cost V 2 bases and J 4 bases, with 8 bases left between them. Looked up from germline, CDR1 is SGHTA and CDR2 is FQGNSA. The CDR3 is made up of 13 amino acids. The CDR3, as DNA: TGTGCCAGCAGCTTAAAGCACGGAGAGACCCAGTACTTC. Its translation is CASSLKHGETQYF.

This clone was seen just once. The chain uses TRBV5-4 and TRBJ2-1; D assignment may be TRBD1 or TRBD2 (5 bases each). The CDR3 runs to 10 residues. Between the trimmed V and J ends, which lost 6 bases and 14 bases, there was a span of 12 bases. Per the germline V gene, CDR1 is SGHNT and CDR2 is YYREEE (reference sequence). The DNA of the CDR3 is TGTGCCAGCACCCTCGTGGGGGAGTTCTTC. Translating gives CASTLVGEFF.

The chain uses TRBV25-1 and TRBJ1-3; 10 nucleotides agree with TRBD1. The CDR3 is 15 amino acids. Germline assignment: CDR1 MGHDK and CDR2 SYGVNS. V lost 5 bases and J lost 4; bases outside the gene matches: 5. For the CDR3, the DNA is TGTGCCAGCAGTCCCGGGACAGGGGTCGGAAACACCATATATTTT. This sequence encodes CASSPGTGVGNTIYF.

The chain is built from TRBV5-4 and TRBJ2-2, with a possible D match to TRBD1 (6 bases). Deletions cut 3 bases from V and 3 bases from J, with 9 bases between. The CDR3 loop spans 14 amino acids. Per the germline V gene, CDR1 is SGHNT and CDR2 is YYREEE (reference sequence). The CDR3 loop is CASSWSGDTGELFF. The DNA for the CDR3 is TGTGCCAGCAGCTGGTCAGGGGACACCGGGGAGCTGTTTTTT.

V is TRBV28 and J is TRBJ1-6; TRBD1 agrees at 8 bases. This CDR3 has 15 amino acids. After removal of 4 bases from V and 8 bases from J, the junction contained 7 bases not matched to a gene. The germline CDR1 and CDR2 sequences are MDHEN and SYDVKM. The CDR3 reads CASSSGQGYYSPLHF. The DNA of the CDR3 is TGTGCCAGCAGTTCTGGACAGGGTTATTATTCACCCCTCCACTTT.

This chain connects TRBV5-1 to TRBJ2-1; 13 bases map to TRBD2. CDR1 is SGHRS and CDR2 is YFSETQ in the germline V gene. Trimming took 0 bases from V and 2 from J; bases not matched to a gene: 2. This CDR3 spans 17 amino acids. In nucleotides, the CDR3 is TGCGCCAGCAGCTTGGGACTAGCGGGAGGAGCCTACAATGAGCAGTTCTTC. Protein sequence: CASSLGLAGGAYNEQFF. The variable domain in full, with the rest retrieved from reference TRBV5-1 and TRBJ2-1, is KAGVTQTPRYLIKTRGQQVTLSCSPISGHRSVSWYQQTPGQGLQFLFEYFSETQRNKGNFPGRFSGRQFSNSRSEMNVSTLELGDSALYLCASSLGLAGGAYNEQFFGPGTRLTVL.

The rearrangement joins TRBV6-5 to TRBJ2-7; unclear D gene. CDR1 is MNHEY and CDR2 is SVGAGI in the germline V gene. The CDR3 contains 15 residues. V lost 2 bases, J lost 0 bases, and 11 bases lay in between. CDR3 region: CASSYSYHISYEQYF. The CDR3 nucleotides read TGTGCCAGCAGTTACAGTTATCACATCTCCTACGAGCAGTACTTC.

This chain links TRBV7-2 with TRBJ2-7; TRBD1 agrees at 7 bases. There are 17 residues in the CDR3. Germline assignment: CDR1 SGHTA and CDR2 FQGNSA. V was pared by 3 bases and J by 0 bases, with 11 bases of the junction left unmatched. CDR3 sequence: CASSLDRQRALSYEQYF. DNA for the CDR3: TGTGCCAGCAGCTTGGACAGGCAGCGTGCCCTCTCCTACGAGCAGTACTTC.

J is TRBJ1-4 and V is TRBV7-9; 10 bases match TRBD1. Germline CDR1 SEHNR, CDR2 FQNEAQ (reference sequence). This CDR3 is built from 16 residues. Unmatched junction bases numbered 1, after V lost 3 bases and J lost 0 bases. The DNA of the CDR3 is TGTGCCAGCAGCTTGACAGGGGGCACAACTAATGAAAAACTGTTTTTT. Encoded protein: CASSLTGGTTNEKLFF.

J is TRBJ2-7 and V is TRBV4-3; TRBD1 matches 7 bases. The CDR3 has 16 amino acids. V was clipped by 2 bases and J by 1 base; unmatched bases: 8. CDR1 is LGHNA and CDR2 is YSLEER in the germline V gene. In DNA, the CDR3 is TGCGCCAGCAGCCAAAGATTTCGACAGGGATCCTACGAGCAGTACTTC. It encodes CASSQRFRQGSYEQYF.

The V call is TRBV18, the J call TRBJ2-3; D is undetermined. This CDR3 region has 15 residues. Germline CDR1 KGHSH, CDR2 LQKENI. V was clipped by 2 bases and J by 2 bases, with 11 bases between them. In DNA, the CDR3 is TGTGCCAGCTCACCAGGGTTTAAGTCCACAGATACGCAGTATTTT. Protein: CASSPGFKSTDTQYF.

This clone was picked up one time. The chain combines TRBV5-6 with TRBJ2-7; 7 bases match TRBD2. Germline CDR1 SGHDT, CDR2 YYEEEE. V trimming: 0 bases; J trimming: 2 bases; junction bases outside the gene matches: 8. The CDR3 runs 16 residues. CDR3 nucleotide sequence: TGTGCCAGCAGCTTGGGGGAGGGGCTCGTAACCTACGAGCAGTACTTC. Encoded protein: CASSLGEGLVTYEQYF.

The chain joins TRBV5-4 to TRBJ1-2; no clear D gene. This CDR3 has 13 amino acids. The V gene lost 0 bases and the J gene lost 7 bases, with 10 bases spanning the gap. CDR1 SGHNT and CDR2 YYREEE come from the germline V gene (reference sequence). DNA for the CDR3: TGTGCCAGCAGCTTGGTTGGTGTTGCTGGCTACACCTTC. This sequence encodes CASSLVGVAGYTF.